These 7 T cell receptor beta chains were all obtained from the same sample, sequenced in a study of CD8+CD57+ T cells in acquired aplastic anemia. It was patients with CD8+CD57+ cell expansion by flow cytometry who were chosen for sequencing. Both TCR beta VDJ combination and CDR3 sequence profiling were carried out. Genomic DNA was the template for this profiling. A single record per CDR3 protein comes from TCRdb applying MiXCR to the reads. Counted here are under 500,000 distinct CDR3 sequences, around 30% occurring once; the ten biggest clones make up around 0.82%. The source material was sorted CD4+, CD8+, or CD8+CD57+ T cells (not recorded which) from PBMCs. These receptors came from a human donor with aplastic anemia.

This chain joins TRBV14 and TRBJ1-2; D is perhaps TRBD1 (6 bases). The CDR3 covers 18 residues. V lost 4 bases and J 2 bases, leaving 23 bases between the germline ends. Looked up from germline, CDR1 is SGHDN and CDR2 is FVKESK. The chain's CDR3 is CASSPLAQGGRQNYGYTF. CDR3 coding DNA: TGTGCCAGCAGCCCCCTCGCTCAAGGGGGGAGACAAAACTATGGCTACACCTTC. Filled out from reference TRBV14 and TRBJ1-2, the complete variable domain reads EAGVTQFPSHSVIEKGQTVTLRCDPISGHDNLYWYRRVMGKEIKFLLHFVKESKQDESGMPNNRFLAERTGGTYSTLKVQPAELEDSGVYFCASSPLAQGGRQNYGYTFGSGTRLTVV.

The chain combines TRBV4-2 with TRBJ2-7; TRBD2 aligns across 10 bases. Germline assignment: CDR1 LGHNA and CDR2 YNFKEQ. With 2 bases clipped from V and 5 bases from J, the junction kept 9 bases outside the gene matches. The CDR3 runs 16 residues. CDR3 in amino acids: CASSQSQLAGFDEQYF. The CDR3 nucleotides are TGTGCCAGCAGCCAAAGCCAACTAGCGGGGTTCGACGAGCAGTACTTC.

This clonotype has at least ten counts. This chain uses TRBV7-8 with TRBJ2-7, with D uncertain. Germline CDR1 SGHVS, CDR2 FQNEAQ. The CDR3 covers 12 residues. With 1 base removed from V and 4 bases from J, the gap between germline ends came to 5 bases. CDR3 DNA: TGTGCCAGCAGCTTAGGGGTATACGAGCAGTACTTC. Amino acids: CASSLGVYEQYF.

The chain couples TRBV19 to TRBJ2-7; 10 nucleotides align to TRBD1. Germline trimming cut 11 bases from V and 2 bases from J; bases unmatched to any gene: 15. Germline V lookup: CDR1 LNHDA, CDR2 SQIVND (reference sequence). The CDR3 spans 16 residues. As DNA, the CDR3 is TGTGCCGGCAGCCGCCTGGGACAGGGGCCCCCCTACGAGCAGTACTTC. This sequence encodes CAGSRLGQGPPYEQYF.

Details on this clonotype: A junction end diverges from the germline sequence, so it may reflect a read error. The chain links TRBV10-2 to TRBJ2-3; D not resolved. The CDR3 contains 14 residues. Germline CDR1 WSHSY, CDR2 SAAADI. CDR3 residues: CASSYPGLTDTQYF. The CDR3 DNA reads TGTGCCAGCAGTTACCCCGGGCTCACAGATACGCAGTATTTT.

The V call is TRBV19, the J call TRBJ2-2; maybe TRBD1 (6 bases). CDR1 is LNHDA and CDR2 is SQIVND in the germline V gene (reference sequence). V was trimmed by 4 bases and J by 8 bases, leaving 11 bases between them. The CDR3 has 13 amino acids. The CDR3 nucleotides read TGTGCCAGTAGTAGTTTTGGGACAGGGGAGCTGTTTTTT. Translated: CASSSFGTGELFF.

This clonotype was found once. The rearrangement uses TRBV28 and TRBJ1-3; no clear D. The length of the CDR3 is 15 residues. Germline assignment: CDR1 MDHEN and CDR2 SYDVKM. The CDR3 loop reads CASLATLLSGNTIYF. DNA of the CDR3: TGTGCTTCACTGGCGACATTACTCTCTGGAAACACCATATATTTT.